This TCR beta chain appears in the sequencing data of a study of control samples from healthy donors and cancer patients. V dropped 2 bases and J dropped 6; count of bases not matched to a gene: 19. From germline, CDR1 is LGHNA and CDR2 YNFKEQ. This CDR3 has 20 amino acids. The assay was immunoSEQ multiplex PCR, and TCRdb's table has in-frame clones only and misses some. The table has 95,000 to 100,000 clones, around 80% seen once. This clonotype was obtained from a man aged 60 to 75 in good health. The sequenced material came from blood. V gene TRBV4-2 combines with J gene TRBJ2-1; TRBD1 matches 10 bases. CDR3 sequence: CASSQNLWWVGTGVRNEQFF. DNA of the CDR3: TGTGCCAGCAGCCAAAATTTGTGGTGGGTCGGGACAGGGGTCCGCAATGAGCAGTTCTTC.